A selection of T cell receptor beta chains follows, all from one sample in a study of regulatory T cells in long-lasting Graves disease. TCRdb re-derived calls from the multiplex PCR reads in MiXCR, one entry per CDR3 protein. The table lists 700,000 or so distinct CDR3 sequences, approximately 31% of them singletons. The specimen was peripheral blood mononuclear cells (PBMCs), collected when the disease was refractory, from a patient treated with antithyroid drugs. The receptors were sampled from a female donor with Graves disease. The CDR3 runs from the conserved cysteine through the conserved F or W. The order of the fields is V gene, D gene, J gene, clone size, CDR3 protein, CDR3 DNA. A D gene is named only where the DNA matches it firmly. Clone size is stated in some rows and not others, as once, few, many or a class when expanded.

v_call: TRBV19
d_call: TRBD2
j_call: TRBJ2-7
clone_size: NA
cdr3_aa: CAGSPWTSGRGYEQYF
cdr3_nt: TGTGCCGGTAGTCCGTGGACTAGCGGGAGAGGATACGAGCAGTACTTC

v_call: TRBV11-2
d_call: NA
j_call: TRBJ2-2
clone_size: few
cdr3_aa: CASSLRSSASSNTGELFF
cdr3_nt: TGTGCCAGCAGCTTGAGGTCGTCCGCGTCCTCGAACACCGGGGAGCTGTTTTTT

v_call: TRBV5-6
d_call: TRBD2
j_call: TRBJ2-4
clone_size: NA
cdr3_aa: CASSLVPSGSLKAKNIQYF
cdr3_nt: TGTGCCAGCAGCTTGGTTCCTAGCGGGAGCCTGAAAGCCAAAAACATTCAGTACTTC

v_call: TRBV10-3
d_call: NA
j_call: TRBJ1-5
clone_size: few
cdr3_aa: CATQMNSNQPQHF
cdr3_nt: TGTGCCACCCAGATGAATAGCAATCAGCCCCAGCATTTT

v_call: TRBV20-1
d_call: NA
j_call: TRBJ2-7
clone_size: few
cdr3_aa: CSARPQTSASRREQYF
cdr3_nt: TGCAGTGCTAGACCCCAGACTAGTGCCTCGAGGCGCGAGCAGTACTTC

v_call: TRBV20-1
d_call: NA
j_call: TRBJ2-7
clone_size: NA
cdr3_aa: CSAKGGTNSYEQYF
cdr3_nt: TGCAGTGCTAAAGGTGGCACTAACTCCTACGAGCAGTACTTC

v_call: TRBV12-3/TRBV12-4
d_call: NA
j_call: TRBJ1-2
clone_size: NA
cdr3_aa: CASSRTGRGYTF
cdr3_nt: TGTGCCAGCAGTAGGACGGGGCGAGGCTACACCTTC

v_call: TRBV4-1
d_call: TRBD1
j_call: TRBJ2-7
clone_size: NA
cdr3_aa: CASSLGGGRGRYEQYF
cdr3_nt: TGCGCCAGCAGTCTTGGTGGGGGCAGGGGGCGATACGAGCAGTACTTC

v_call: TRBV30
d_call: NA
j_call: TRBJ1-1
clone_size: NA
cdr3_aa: CAFGTRMEAFF
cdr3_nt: TGTGCCTTCGGGACACGAATGGAAGCTTTCTTT

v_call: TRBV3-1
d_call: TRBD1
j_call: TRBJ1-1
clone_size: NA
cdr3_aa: CASSQGRQGWGTEAFF
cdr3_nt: TGTGCCAGCAGCCAAGGGCGACAGGGCTGGGGCACTGAAGCTTTCTTT

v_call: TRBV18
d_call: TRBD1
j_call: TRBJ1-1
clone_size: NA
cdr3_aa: CASSSRQGEGNTEAFF
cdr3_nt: TGTGCCAGCTCATCCCGACAGGGTGAGGGGAACACTGAAGCTTTCTTT

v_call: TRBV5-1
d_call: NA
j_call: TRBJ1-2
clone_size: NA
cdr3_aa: CASSLVADSNYGYTF
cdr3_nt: TGCGCCAGCAGCTTGGTGGCGGACTCTAACTATGGCTACACCTTC

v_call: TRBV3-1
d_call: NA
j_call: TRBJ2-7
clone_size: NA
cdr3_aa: CASSHGTNEQYF
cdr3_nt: TGTGCCAGCAGCCACGGGACAAACGAGCAGTACTTC

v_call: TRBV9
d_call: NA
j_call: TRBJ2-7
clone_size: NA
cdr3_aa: CASSVERVGYEQYF
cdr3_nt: TGTGCCAGCAGCGTAGAGAGGGTCGGTTACGAGCAGTACTTC

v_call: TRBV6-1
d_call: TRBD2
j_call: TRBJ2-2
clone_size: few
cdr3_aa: CASSKSSPGTSETGELFF
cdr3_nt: TGTGCCAGCAGTAAGTCCTCGCCCGGGACTAGCGAGACCGGGGAGCTGTTTTTT

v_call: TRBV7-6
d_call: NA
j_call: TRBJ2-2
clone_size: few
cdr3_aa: CASSLGAGKTGELFF
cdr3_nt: TGTGCCAGCAGCTTAGGGGCGGGAAAAACCGGGGAGCTGTTTTTT

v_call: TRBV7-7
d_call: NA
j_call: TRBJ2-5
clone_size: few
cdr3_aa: CASSPTVMGSGETQYF
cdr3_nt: TGTGCCAGCAGCCCAACCGTGATGGGGAGCGGAGAGACCCAGTACTTC

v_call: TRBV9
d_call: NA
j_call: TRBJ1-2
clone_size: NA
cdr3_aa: CASSEGGGEYGYTF
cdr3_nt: TGTGCCAGCAGCGAAGGCGGGGGAGAGTATGGCTACACCTTC

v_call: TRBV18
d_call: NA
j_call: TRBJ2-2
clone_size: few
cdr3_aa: CASSPPGRTQGGELFF
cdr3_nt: TGTGCCAGCTCACCACCGGGCAGGACGCAAGGCGGGGAGCTGTTTTTT

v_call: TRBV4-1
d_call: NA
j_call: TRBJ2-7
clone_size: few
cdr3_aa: CASSPTPGVYEQYF
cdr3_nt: TGCGCCAGCAGCCCGACCCCAGGGGTCTACGAGCAGTACTTC

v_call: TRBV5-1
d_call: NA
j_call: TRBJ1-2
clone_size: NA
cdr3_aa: CASSQPGGRPPGYGYTF
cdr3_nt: TGCGCCAGCAGCCAACCCGGGGGACGGCCCCCCGGCTATGGCTACACCTTC

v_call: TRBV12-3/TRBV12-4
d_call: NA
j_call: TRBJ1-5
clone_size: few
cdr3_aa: CASTISQGPQPQHF
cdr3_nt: TGTGCCAGCACCATATCACAGGGCCCGCAGCCCCAGCATTTT

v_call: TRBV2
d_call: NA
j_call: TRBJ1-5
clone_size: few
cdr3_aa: CASSGGGLQQPQHF
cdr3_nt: TGTGCCAGCAGTGGGGGAGGGCTGCAGCAGCCCCAGCATTTT

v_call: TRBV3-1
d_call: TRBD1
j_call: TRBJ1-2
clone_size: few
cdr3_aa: CASSQDGDRVHGYTF
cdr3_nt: TGTGCCAGCAGCCAAGATGGGGACAGGGTGCATGGCTACACCTTC

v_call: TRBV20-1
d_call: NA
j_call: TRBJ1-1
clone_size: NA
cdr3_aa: CSATGVPNTEAFF
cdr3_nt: TGCAGTGCTACCGGGGTACCGAACACTGAAGCTTTCTTT

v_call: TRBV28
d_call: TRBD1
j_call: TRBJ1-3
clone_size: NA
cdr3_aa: CASSLILRGQGPSGNTIYF
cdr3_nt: TGTGCCAGCAGTCTCATACTCCGCGGACAGGGGCCCTCTGGAAACACCATATATTTT

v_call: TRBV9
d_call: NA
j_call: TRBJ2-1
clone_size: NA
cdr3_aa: CASGAGARRINEQFF
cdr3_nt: TGTGCCAGCGGGGCCGGGGCGAGGAGGATCAATGAGCAGTTCTTC

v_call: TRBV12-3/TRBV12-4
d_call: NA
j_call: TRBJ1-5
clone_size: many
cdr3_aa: CASSPQLAQPQHF
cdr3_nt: TGTGCCAGCAGTCCCCAGTTGGCGCAGCCCCAGCATTTT

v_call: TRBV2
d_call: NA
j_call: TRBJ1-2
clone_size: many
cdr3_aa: CASSESRRGGNYGYTF
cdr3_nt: TGTGCCAGCAGTGAATCTCGAAGGGGCGGCAACTATGGCTACACCTTC

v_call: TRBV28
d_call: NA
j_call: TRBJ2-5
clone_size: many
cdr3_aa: CASCRQQETQYF
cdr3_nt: TGTGCCAGCTGCCGACAACAAGAGACCCAGTACTTC

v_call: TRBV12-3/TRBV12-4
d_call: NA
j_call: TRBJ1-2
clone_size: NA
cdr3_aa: CASSPDSGAPVRYGYTF
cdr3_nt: TGTGCCAGCAGTCCGGACTCGGGGGCTCCTGTCCGCTATGGCTACACCTTC

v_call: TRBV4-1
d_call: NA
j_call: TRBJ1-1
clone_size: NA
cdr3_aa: CASSQESGRTEAFF
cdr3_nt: TGCGCCAGCAGCCAAGAATCCGGAAGAACCGAAGCTTTCTTT

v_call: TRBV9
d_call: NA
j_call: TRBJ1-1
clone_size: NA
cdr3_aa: CASSVSGNTEAFF
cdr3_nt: TGTGCCAGCAGCGTCTCTGGGAACACTGAAGCTTTCTTT

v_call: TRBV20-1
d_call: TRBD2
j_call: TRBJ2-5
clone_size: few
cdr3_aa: CSAREWASGSSETQYF
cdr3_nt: TGCAGTGCTAGAGAATGGGCTAGCGGGAGTTCTGAGACCCAGTACTTC

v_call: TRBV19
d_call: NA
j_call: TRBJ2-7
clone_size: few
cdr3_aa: CASSISARGPYEQYF
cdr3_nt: TGTGCCAGTAGTATCTCGGCAAGGGGACCCTACGAGCAGTACTTC

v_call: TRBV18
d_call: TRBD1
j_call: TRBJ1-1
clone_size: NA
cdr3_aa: CASSQGQGETEAFF
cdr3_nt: TGTGCCAGCTCACAGGGACAGGGCGAGACTGAAGCTTTCTTT

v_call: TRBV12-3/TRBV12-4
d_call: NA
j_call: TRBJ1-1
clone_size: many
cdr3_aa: CASSPSQVVWNTEAFF
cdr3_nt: TGTGCCAGCAGCCCATCCCAAGTGGTCTGGAACACTGAAGCTTTCTTT

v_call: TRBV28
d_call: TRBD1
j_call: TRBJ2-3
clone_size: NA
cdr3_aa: CASSVPGQGTDTQYF
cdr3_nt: TGTGCCAGCAGTGTTCCGGGACAGGGCACAGATACGCAGTATTTT

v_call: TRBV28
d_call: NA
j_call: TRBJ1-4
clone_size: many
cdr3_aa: CASSTFRTGVVF
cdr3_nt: TGTGCCAGCAGTACCTTTAGGACCGGGGTGGTTTTT

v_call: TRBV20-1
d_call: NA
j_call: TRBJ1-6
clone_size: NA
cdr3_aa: CSARDAYSPLHF
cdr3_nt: TGCAGTGCCCGGGACGCCTATTCACCCCTCCACTTT